These 32 T cell receptor beta chains originate from one sample sequenced in a study of shared clonotypes between healthy human individuals. CD8 cells regarded as naive lacked CD45RO, were positively chosen for CCR7, and omitted terminally differentiated effector memory CD45RA+ cells. Generated by immunoSEQ multiplex PCR, the TCRdb table keeps only in-frame clones and is missing some. The data show about 1.9 million clones, 80% to 95% seen once. The sample comprised naive CD8+ T cells from PBMCs. These receptors came from a young man in good health. Some clones in this sample may be carry-over from other donors' samples.

Worth noting for this clone: Other DNA sequences from this sample encode an identical CDR3 as well. V is TRBV7-9 and J is TRBJ2-7; possibly TRBD1 for D (5 bases). Germline values: CDR1 SEHNR, CDR2 FQNEAQ (reference sequence). The V end lost 4 bases, the J end lost 5 bases, and 9 bases lay between the germline ends. This CDR3 has 12 residues. This CDR3 reads CASSSQGNEQYF. The CDR3 nucleotides read TGTGCCAGCAGCTCCCAGGGAAACGAGCAGTACTTC.

This sequence joins TRBV19 and TRBJ2-1; TRBD2 matches 8 bases. The CDR3 totals 11 residues. Per the germline V gene, CDR1 is LNHDA and CDR2 is SQIVND (reference sequence). With 9 bases clipped from V and 9 bases from J, the junction kept 4 bases outside the gene matches. CDR3 region: CASFSGTEQFF. The CDR3 bases are TGTGCCAGCTTTAGCGGGACTGAGCAGTTCTTC.

This chain joins TRBV5-4 and TRBJ2-3, with D tentatively TRBD2 (6 bases). Germline lookup yields CDR1 SGHNT and CDR2 YYREEE (reference sequence). Trimming cost V 4 bases and J 4 bases, with 16 bases left between them. CDR3 length: 15 residues. CDR3 DNA: TGTGCCAGCAGCCTCCAGGGACTCGGCTCAGATACGCAGTATTTT. It translates to CASSLQGLGSDTQYF. The full variable domain, completed using reference TRBV5-4 and TRBJ2-3, is ETGVTQSPTHLIKTRGQQVTLRCSSQSGHNTVSWYQQALGQGPQFIFQYYREEENGRGNFPPRFSGLQFPNYSSELNVNALELDDSALYLCASSLQGLGSDTQYFGPGTRLTVL.

This sequence joins TRBV7-9 and TRBJ2-7; the match to TRBD1 covers 8 bases. CDR3 length equals 15 residues. In germline, CDR1 is SEHNR, CDR2 FQNEAQ (reference sequence). The V segment lost 4 bases and the J segment 3 bases; nucleotides outside the gene matches: 8. CDR3 nucleotide sequence: TGTGCCAGCAGCTCCACCGGGACAGGCCTCTACGAGCAGTACTTC. Translation gives CASSSTGTGLYEQYF.

The rearrangement joins TRBV10-2 to TRBJ2-7, with 14 bases aligning to TRBD2. V lost 3 bases to trimming and J lost 6 bases; unmatched junction nucleotides: 7. CDR3 length equals 16 residues. Germline loops: CDR1 WSHSY, CDR2 SAAADI. CDR3 protein: CASSELGLAGDSEQYF. CDR3 nucleotides: TGCGCCAGCAGTGAACTGGGACTAGCGGGGGACTCCGAGCAGTACTTC.

V usage is TRBV7-9 and J usage is TRBJ2-5; 11 bases match TRBD2. The J segment lost 5 bases and the V segment lost 5 bases, leaving 16 bases of the junction unmatched. This CDR3 spans 18 amino acids. Germline assignment: CDR1 SEHNR and CDR2 FQNEAQ (reference sequence). The CDR3 nucleotides are TGTGCCAGCAGCCGAGGGGGTACTAGCGGGAGCGGGAAGGAGACCCAGTACTTC. Amino acid sequence: CASSRGGTSGSGKETQYF.

The chain links TRBV28 to TRBJ2-4; TRBD1 might be the D (6 bases). Germline assignment: CDR1 MDHEN and CDR2 SYDVKM. The germline V and J ends were trimmed by 2 bases and 5 bases, with 10 bases remaining between them. This CDR3 is 14 amino acids long. The CDR3 is CASSLETGQNIQYF. The CDR3 DNA follows: TGTGCCAGCAGTTTAGAAACAGGGCAAAACATTCAGTACTTC.

The chain is built from TRBV6-1 and TRBJ2-5; D may be TRBD2 (6 bases). Germline lookup yields CDR1 MNHNS and CDR2 SASEGT. V lost 2 bases and J 1 base, leaving 11 bases between the germline ends. The CDR3 contains 15 residues. The CDR3 loop is CASSEQGGIQETQYF. The CDR3 coding sequence is TGTGCCAGCAGTGAACAGGGAGGAATCCAAGAGACCCAGTACTTC.

The chain links TRBV4-3 to TRBJ2-7, with TRBD1 as a possible D gene (5 bases). The germline gives CDR1 LGHNA, CDR2 YSLEER. Trimming removed 1 base from V and 3 bases from J, with 16 bases in between. This CDR3 is 16 amino acids long. DNA for the CDR3: TGCGCCAGCAGCCAAGGAATATCCAGGGAAGACTACGAGCAGTACTTC. As protein: CASSQGISREDYEQYF.

V and J are TRBV9 and TRBJ2-1; TRBD2 aligns across 12 bases. The CDR3 is made up of 16 amino acids. Losses at the gene ends were 0 bases for V and 8 bases for J; bases not matched to a gene: 6. Germline V gene data show CDR1 as SGDLS and CDR2 as YYNGEE. The CDR3 bases are TGTGCCAGCAGCGTAGTCGGACTAGCGGGATGGGATGAGCAGTTCTTC. Translation gives CASSVVGLAGWDEQFF. Full variable domain (remainder filled in from reference TRBV9 and TRBJ2-1): DSGVTQTPKHLITATGQRVTLRCSPRSGDLSVYWYQQSLDQGLQFLIQYYNGEERAKGNILERFSAQQFPDLHSELNLSSLELGDSALYFCASSVVGLAGWDEQFFGPGTRLTVL.

The genes are TRBV29-1 and TRBJ2-1; the match to TRBD2 covers 8 bases. The ends lost 6 bases at V and 0 bases at J; junction bases unmatched: 13. Germline-derived CDR1 and CDR2 are SQVTM and ANQGSEA. The CDR3 covers 17 residues. The DNA for the CDR3 is TGCAGCGTAGGGGGACTAGTAAGCCCAGGCTCCTACAATGAGCAGTTCTTC. Translated, it gives CSVGGLVSPGSYNEQFF.

The chain uses TRBV5-1 and TRBJ2-1; D call uncertain. Germline lookup yields CDR1 SGHRS and CDR2 YFSETQ. The CDR3 is 16 amino acids. V was shortened by 3 bases and J by 5 bases, with 18 bases between the two germline ends. CDR3 sequence (DNA): TGCGCCAGCAGCTCGTACTTAGCTGTTAGAGACAATGAGCAGTTCTTC. This encodes CASSSYLAVRDNEQFF.

In its sample, this clone was seen a few times. The chain links TRBV2 to TRBJ2-2; D remains unclear. This CDR3 is built from 13 residues. In germline, CDR1 is SNHLY, CDR2 FYNNEI. Trimming pared 3 bases from V and 2 bases from J, leaving 4 bases between. CDR3 sequence (DNA): TGTGCCAGCAGTGACAGTAACACCGGGGAGCTGTTTTTT. Protein: CASSDSNTGELFF. Variable domain in full (rest from reference TRBV2 and TRBJ2-2): EPEVTQTPSHQVTQMGQEVILRCVPISNHLYFYWYRQILGQKVEFLVSFYNNEISEKSEIFDDQFSVERPDGSNFTLKIRSTKLEDSAMYFCASSDSNTGELFFGEGSRLTVL.

The CDR3: CASSAKGEAYEQYF. The CDR3, as DNA: TGCGCCAGCAGTGCCAAGGGAGAGGCCTACGAGCAGTACTTC. The rearrangement joins TRBV10-2 to TRBJ2-7, with D possibly being TRBD2 (5 bases). This CDR3 comprises 14 residues. The V and J ends lost 4 bases and 2 bases respectively, with 12 bases between them. Germline loops: CDR1 WSHSY, CDR2 SAAADI.

V and J are TRBV9 and TRBJ2-4; D may be TRBD1 or TRBD2 (6 bases each). Germline values: CDR1 SGDLS, CDR2 YYNGEE. The CDR3 is 14 amino acids. Trimming left V 4 bases short and J 8 bases short, with 16 bases between. The CDR3 is CASSRGRLGDIQYF. CDR3 nucleotide sequence: TGTGCCAGCAGCCGGGGGCGGCTGGGAGACATTCAGTACTTC. The full variable domain, completed using reference TRBV9 and TRBJ2-4, is DSGVTQTPKHLITATGQRVTLRCSPRSGDLSVYWYQQSLDQGLQFLIQYYNGEERAKGNILERFSAQQFPDLHSELNLSSLELGDSALYFCASSRGRLGDIQYFGAGTRLSVL.

This clone was seen only once. This chain uses TRBV7-3 with TRBJ2-3; D is unclear. Per the germline V gene, CDR1 is SGHTA and CDR2 is FQGTGA. Between the trimmed V and J ends, which lost 4 bases and 0 bases, there was a span of 5 bases. This CDR3 is 13 amino acids long. The CDR3 protein is CASSSISTDTQYF. Here the CDR3 DNA reads TGTGCCAGCAGCTCAATTAGCACAGATACGCAGTATTTT.

This chain connects TRBV7-9 to TRBJ2-7, with D maybe TRBD2 (6 bases). This CDR3 spans 15 amino acids. Germline V gene lookup returns CDR1 SEHNR and CDR2 FQNEAQ (reference sequence). The ends were cut back, 3 bases at V and 6 bases at J, with 18 bases in the middle. The CDR3: CASSLMGLQSSEQYF. CDR3 bases: TGTGCCAGCAGCTTGATGGGACTCCAGAGCTCCGAGCAGTACTTC.

As DNA, the CDR3 is TGTGCCAGCAGTGAACGGCAGTTCACCGGGGAGCTGTTTTTT. It is translated as CASSERQFTGELFF. This chain links TRBV6-1 with TRBJ2-2; no firm D call. V was cut by 2 bases and J by 4 bases, with 8 bases left in between. This CDR3 is 14 amino acids long. From germline, CDR1 is MNHNS and CDR2 SASEGT.

V and J are TRBV5-1 and TRBJ2-1, with 8 bases matching TRBD1. V was clipped by 8 bases and J by 0 bases; unmatched bases: 7. Germline CDR1 reads SGHRS; CDR2 reads YFSETQ. This CDR3 has 15 residues. CDR3 residues: CASRGQASSYNEQFF. The CDR3 nucleotides read TGCGCCAGTCGGGGACAGGCGAGCTCCTACAATGAGCAGTTCTTC.

A single count supports this clone. The chain has TRBV7-2 and TRBJ2-3; D is unresolved. Trimming removed 3 bases at V and 4 bases at J, with 5 bases between. Germline assignment: CDR1 SGHTA and CDR2 FQGNSA. The CDR3 is made up of 12 amino acids. CDR3 DNA: TGTGCCAGCAGCTTTCTGTCAGATACGCAGTATTTT. Protein product: CASSFLSDTQYF.

In nucleotides, the CDR3 is TGTGCCAGCAGCCCCAGAGAGGGGGTATCCTACAATGAGCAGTTCTTC. The encoded protein is CASSPREGVSYNEQFF. V and J are TRBV11-2 and TRBJ2-1; the D gene is possibly TRBD1 (6 bases). Germline assignment: CDR1 SGHAT and CDR2 FQNNGV. CDR3 length: 16 amino acids. The V gene lost 5 bases and the J gene lost 1 base, with 15 bases spanning the gap.

The CDR3 nucleotides read TGTGCCAGCAGTCAATCGCGAGGGAGGGGTACAGATACGCAGTATTTT. This translates into CASSQSRGRGTDTQYF. The chain joins TRBV7-9 to TRBJ2-3; 7 bases line up with TRBD2. CDR3 length: 16 residues. Looked up from germline, CDR1 is SEHNR and CDR2 is FQNEAQ (reference sequence). With 6 bases clipped from V and 3 bases from J, the junction kept 12 bases outside the gene matches.

The chain joins TRBV6-5 to TRBJ1-4, with D possibly being TRBD1 (5 bases). Per the germline V gene, CDR1 is MNHEY and CDR2 is SVGAGI. This CDR3 is built from 15 residues. V was pared by 6 bases and J by 5 bases, with 16 bases between. The CDR3 is CASSTLDNRNEKLFF. CDR3 nucleotides: TGTGCCAGCAGCACACTGGACAACCGAAATGAAAAACTGTTTTTT.

The chain recombines TRBV27 with TRBJ2-7; D gene uncertain. V was shortened by 4 bases and J by 7 bases, with 20 bases between the two germline ends. The CDR3 loop spans 15 amino acids. Germline V gives CDR1 MNHEY, CDR2 SMNVEV (reference sequence). CDR3 residues: CASSYTLSLMVEQYF. In DNA form, the CDR3 reads TGTGCCAGCAGTTACACCTTGTCCTTAATGGTGGAGCAGTACTTC.

The rearrangement joins TRBV28 to TRBJ1-5; TRBD1 aligns across 8 bases. V gave up 8 bases and J gave up 0 bases; unmatched junction bases: 9. The CDR3 is 16 residues long. Germline V lookup: CDR1 MDHEN, CDR2 SYDVKM. This CDR3 is CASESGQGYSNQPQHF. The DNA for the CDR3 is TGTGCCAGCGAGTCCGGACAGGGATATAGCAATCAGCCCCAGCATTTT.

This chain joins TRBV7-9 and TRBJ2-1, with D perhaps matching TRBD2 (7 bases). V lost 5 bases, J lost 5 bases, and 19 bases lay in between. Germline CDR1 is SEHNR and CDR2 is FQNEAQ (reference sequence). The CDR3 is 16 residues long. The CDR3 bases are TGTGCCAGCAGCCCACCGGGGGGCAGAAGGCACAATGAGCAGTTCTTC. Translated, it gives CASSPPGGRRHNEQFF.

The gene calls are TRBV11-2 and TRBJ2-4; maybe TRBD2 (5 bases). Germline V gene lookup returns CDR1 SGHAT and CDR2 FQNNGV. V was clipped by 3 bases and J by 0 bases, with 12 bases between them. CDR3 length: 16 residues. CDR3 amino acids: CASSLWPREAKNIQYF. The DNA of the CDR3 is TGTGCCAGCAGCTTGTGGCCTCGGGAAGCCAAAAACATTCAGTACTTC.

The chain has TRBV11-2 and TRBJ2-5; D may be TRBD2 (5 bases). With 3 bases removed from V and 0 bases from J, the gap between germline ends came to 11 bases. The CDR3 runs to 15 residues. CDR1 is SGHAT and CDR2 is FQNNGV in the germline V gene. DNA for the CDR3: TGTGCCAGCAGCTTGGAGAAAGCGGACCAAGAGACCCAGTACTTC. Translated, it gives CASSLEKADQETQYF.

Comments on this clone: The same CDR3 is also encoded by other DNA sequences in this sample. The chain carries TRBV7-9 and TRBJ2-7; D perhaps matches TRBD2 (6 bases). This CDR3 spans 13 amino acids. The V and J ends lost 6 bases and 0 bases respectively, with 9 bases between them. The V gene's germline CDR1 is SEHNR and CDR2 FQNEAQ (reference sequence). CDR3 sequence (DNA): TGTGCCAGCAGACCCGGGAGCTCCTACGAGCAGTACTTC. The encoded protein is CASRPGSSYEQYF.

The gene calls are TRBV9 and TRBJ2-7; maybe TRBD2 (6 bases). V was shortened by 7 bases and J by 0 bases, with 11 bases between the two germline ends. The CDR3 length is 13 residues. Germline CDR1 reads SGDLS; CDR2 reads YYNGEE. CDR3: CASAEGPSYEQYF. CDR3 DNA: TGTGCCAGCGCGGAGGGCCCCTCCTACGAGCAGTACTTC.

V is TRBV4-1 and J is TRBJ2-4; TRBD2 matches at 13 bases. V lost 4 bases and J lost 7; bases outside the gene matches: 7. CDR1 is MGHRA, CDR2 YSYEKL, per germline. The CDR3 has 16 residues. CDR3 nucleotides: TGCGCCAGCAGCCGGGGGACTAGCGGGATCGGGAACATTCAGTACTTC. Its protein is CASSRGTSGIGNIQYF.

The V gene is TRBV10-3, the J gene TRBJ2-5; TRBD2 matches 10 bases. The V gene's germline CDR1 is ENHRY and CDR2 SYGVKD. The CDR3 spans 16 residues. Losses at the gene ends were 4 bases for V and 0 bases for J; bases not matched to a gene: 5. Here the CDR3 reads CAISATSGVYQETQYF. The CDR3 region has the DNA TGTGCCATCAGTGCAACTAGCGGGGTGTACCAAGAGACCCAGTACTTC.